Here is one T cell receptor beta chain with its context. The antigen remains unidentified. Germline V lookup: CDR1 MNHNS, CDR2 SASEGT. V shed 4 bases, J shed 2 bases, and the junction held 14 bases outside the gene matches. This CDR3 contains 18 residues. Total RNA extracted from each sample amounted to at least 5 micrograms. The data derive from a study of blood T cells in healthy people across ages. Background on the study: About one barcoded beta molecule was captured per two T cells (by template switching).

Points from the study as a whole: Reliance upon unsorted PBMCs precluded definitive naive versus antigen-experienced comparison.

Combining a sample-barcoded 5' primer with a J-beta primer mix, a second PCR ran for about 7 to 12 cycles. At least 2.5 million CDR3-containing paired-end reads were obtained per sample. MiXCR, run by TCRdb on the 5' RACE reads, gives a single entry per CDR3 protein. The sample yields approximately 1.5 million distinct CDR3 sequences, roughly 32% seen once. This chain links TRBV6-1 with TRBJ2-7; 10 positions agree with TRBD2. This clonotype was sampled from a woman in her twenties or thirties in good health. The sample consisted of blood. The CDR3 spells CASSGRLAGASPAYEQYF. The CDR3 bases are TGTGCCAGCAGTGGAAGGCTAGCGGGAGCTTCACCCGCCTACGAGCAGTACTTC.